Reported below is one T cell receptor beta chain. Its antigen is as yet unknown. For every subset, genomic DNA was evenly distributed across several immunoSEQ plates. Profiling relied on immunoSEQ multiplex PCR, and the TCRdb table lists in-frame clones only, not all of them. The profile covers approximately 350,000 clones, with around two thirds appearing a single time and 10% taken by the ten largest. Donors had no recently reported acute infections or vaccinations and were HIV-negative. The junction had 0 bases not matched to a gene; V was cut back by 4 bases and J by 14 bases. CDR1 is MDHEN, CDR2 SYDVKM, per germline. The length of the CDR3 is 11 residues. This sample stems from a study of shared clonotypes between healthy human individuals. Notes on the study in general: The small donor group covered limited genetic and exposure diversity. The authors sampled blood alone, and tissue repertoires likely differ.

Specimen: memory CD4+ T cells sorted from blood. Subset in this sample: CD45RA-negative fraction. The gene calls are TRBV28 and TRBJ2-1, with 12 bases lining up with TRBD2. This receptor was taken from a man between 25 and 39 years old in good health. Written as DNA, the CDR3 is TGTGCCAGCAGTTCTAGCGGGAGGGAGTTCTTC. This translates into CASSSSGREFF.